This paragraph reports one T cell receptor beta chain. Antigen unknown. These data are taken from a study of CD39 and CD103 CD8 tumor-infiltrating T cells. Across the whole study: Shown patients: HPV-positive HNSCC, HPV-negative HNSCC, ovarian cancer, melanoma. Study-level points and caveats: Blood and uninvolved lymph node rarely held DP TIL clonotypes.

Negative selection enriched T cells; tumor-infiltrating lymphocyte samples also used EpCAM beads. Sorted CD3+CD4-CD8+CD45RA- TILs were divided into DN, SP and DP by CD39 and CD103. The table came from immunoSEQ multiplex PCR; TCRdb's copy has only in-frame clones and leaves some out. The sample lists about 1,600 clones, approximately 73% seen once, with 30% to 45% in the top ten. Germline V gene lookup returns CDR1 SGDLS and CDR2 YYNGEE. The CDR3 covers 16 residues. J was trimmed by 3 bases and V by 2 bases; bases with no gene match: 10. The source is a human donor with head and neck squamous cell carcinoma. The chain recombines TRBV9 with TRBJ2-7; 8 bases agree with TRBD2. Input material: CD39- CD103- CD8+ T cells sorted from the tumor. This sample's subset: CD103-CD39- double-negative CD45RA- CD8 T cells. CDR3 coding DNA: TGTGCCAGCAGCGTCTCTAGCGGGTCCGCCGTCTACGAGCAGTACTTC. It translates to CASSVSSGSAVYEQYF.